A single sample gave rise to the 30 T cell receptor beta chains below, sequenced in a study of beta chain features in type 1 diabetes. The study reverse transcribed the entire isolated RNA, so it sequenced expressed TCRB transcripts. Profiling relied on immunoSEQ multiplex PCR, and the TCRdb table lists in-frame clones only, not all of them. The sample lists 620,000 or so clones; less than 20% were seen once. Sequencing used naive CD4+ T cells from blood. The receptors shown here come from a man between 18 and 35 years old in good health.

V gene TRBV7-2 combines with J gene TRBJ2-7, with TRBD2 matching 11 bases. Germline CDR1 is SGHTA and CDR2 is FQGNSA. Unmatched junction bases numbered 3, after V lost 2 bases and J lost 0 bases. This CDR3 region has 16 residues. The CDR3 loop reads CASSLLAGGHSYEQYF. The DNA for the CDR3 is TGTGCCAGCAGCTTACTAGCGGGGGGCCACTCCTACGAGCAGTACTTC.

This sequence joins TRBV14 and TRBJ2-7; no clear D gene. The CDR3 covers 12 residues. Per the germline V gene, CDR1 is SGHDN and CDR2 is FVKESK. V lost 4 bases and J lost 5, with 9 bases in between. Here the CDR3 DNA reads TGTGCCAGCAGCCGCTCGGTCAACGAGCAGTACTTC. This translates into CASSRSVNEQYF.

J is TRBJ1-5 and V is TRBV4-1; 8 bases line up with TRBD1. Germline V gives CDR1 MGHRA, CDR2 YSYEKL. The CDR3 length is 17 residues. J was trimmed by 1 base and V by 8 bases; bases with no gene match: 13. The CDR3 reads CASRKVGQGGSNQPQHF. The CDR3 DNA sequence: TGCGCCAGCCGGAAAGTCGGACAGGGCGGAAGCAATCAGCCCCAGCATTTT.

The chain carries TRBV11-2 and TRBJ2-3; the D is unclear. From germline, CDR1 is SGHAT and CDR2 FQNNGV. The V end lost 4 bases, the J end lost 0 bases, and 14 bases lay between the germline ends. The CDR3 consists of 16 residues. The CDR3 region is CASSSSLVQSTDTQYF. The CDR3 DNA reads TGTGCCAGCAGCTCCTCCTTGGTACAAAGCACAGATACGCAGTATTTT.

The table lists this clone with a few counts. The same CDR3 arises from other DNA sequences in this sample as well. V gene TRBV7-9 combines with J gene TRBJ1-5; no reliable D call. Germline V lookup: CDR1 SEHNR, CDR2 FQNEAQ (reference sequence). The V gene lost 1 base and the J gene lost 6 bases, with 4 bases spanning the gap. This CDR3 has 12 amino acids. The CDR3 DNA follows: TGTGCCAGCAGCTTAGACGGTCAGCCCCAGCATTTT. Amino acid sequence: CASSLDGQPQHF.

In its sample, this clone was seen once. The chain recombines TRBV4-2 with TRBJ1-1; a weak D match, TRBD1 (5 bases). The length of the CDR3 is 16 residues. Germline CDR1 LGHNA, CDR2 YNFKEQ. Trimming took off 0 bases at V and 2 bases at J, with 13 bases between the two ends. The CDR3 is CASSQDGGSGNTEAFF. In DNA, the CDR3 is TGTGCCAGCAGCCAAGATGGGGGATCCGGTAACACTGAAGCTTTCTTT.

The rearrangement links TRBV5-4 to TRBJ1-2; D may be TRBD1 (5 bases). The CDR3 is 14 amino acids. The ends were cut back, 5 bases at V and 4 bases at J, with 15 bases in the middle. Germline V gives CDR1 SGHNT, CDR2 YYREEE (reference sequence). In DNA form, the CDR3 reads TGTGCCAGCAGGGATACCGGGACGGTCTATGGCTACACCTTC. Amino acids: CASRDTGTVYGYTF.

A word on this clone: Other DNA sequences in the same sample also yield this CDR3. The chain recombines TRBV4-3 with TRBJ1-5; D is perhaps TRBD1 (5 bases). Germline V gene data show CDR1 as LGHNA and CDR2 as YSLEER. V lost 0 bases, J lost 6 bases, and 9 bases lay in between. The CDR3 totals 14 residues. DNA for the CDR3: TGCGCCAGCAGCCAAGACCGGGGGAGTCAGCCCCAGCATTTT. Amino acids: CASSQDRGSQPQHF.

The chain has TRBV5-4 and TRBJ1-2; D is uncertain. Germline CDR1 and CDR2: SGHNT and YYREEE (reference sequence). The CDR3 covers 12 residues. V was cut by 0 bases and J by 6 bases, with 6 bases left in between. The CDR3 sequence is CASSLESHGYTF. The CDR3 DNA reads as TGTGCCAGCAGCTTGGAATCCCATGGCTACACCTTC.

This chain connects TRBV25-1 to TRBJ1-5; D possibly corresponds to TRBD1 (6 bases). The germline V and J ends were trimmed by 1 base and 1 base, with 11 bases remaining between them. The CDR3 extends over 16 amino acids. CDR1 and CDR2 (germline): MGHDK, SYGVNS. CDR3 amino acids: CASSEWAGASNQPQHF. The CDR3 DNA sequence: TGTGCCAGCAGTGAATGGGCAGGGGCCAGCAATCAGCCCCAGCATTTT.

V is TRBV7-9 and J is TRBJ1-2; TRBD1 is a possible D gene (6 bases). Trimming left V 1 base short and J 0 bases short, with 21 bases between. CDR1 is SEHNR, CDR2 FQNEAQ, per germline (reference sequence). The CDR3 runs to 19 residues. CDR3 DNA: TGTGCCAGCAGCTTAGGGGAGTACTTACAGGGACCAACTAACTATGGCTACACCTTC. Translating it yields CASSLGEYLQGPTNYGYTF.

The CDR3: CASSLRSSYEQYF. CDR3 in DNA: TGTGCCAGCAGCCTCCGGAGCTCCTACGAGCAGTACTTC. V is TRBV28 and J is TRBJ2-7; D uncertain. V was pared by 6 bases and J by 0 bases, with 9 bases between. CDR3 length: 13 amino acids. Per the germline V gene, CDR1 is MDHEN and CDR2 is SYDVKM. Full variable domain (missing parts from reference TRBV28 and TRBJ2-7): DVKVTQSSRYLVKRTGEKVFLECVQDMDHENMFWYRQDPGLGLRLIYFSYDVKMKEKGDIPEGYSVSREKKERFSLILESASTNQTSMYLCASSLRSSYEQYFGPGTRLTVT.

A few counts support this clone. V and J are TRBV4-1 and TRBJ2-1, with D perhaps matching TRBD2 (6 bases). The CDR3 contains 17 residues. Deletions cut 5 bases from V and 7 bases from J, with 24 bases between. The germline V gene encodes CDR1 MGHRA and CDR2 YSYEKL. CDR3 in DNA: TGCGCCAGCAGCGCAAAAGGGGACTCCCGTATTAGGAATGAGCAGTTCTTC. It codes for CASSAKGDSRIRNEQFF.

This clone has more than one count but fewer than ten. The gene calls are TRBV29-1 and TRBJ1-4; 7 bases line up with TRBD1. The CDR3 extends over 15 amino acids. The junction had 13 bases not matched to a gene; V was cut back by 5 bases and J by 7 bases. Germline V gene data show CDR1 as SQVTM and CDR2 as ANQGSEA. The CDR3 reads CSVKGTGTAGEKLFF. In nucleotides, the CDR3 is TGCAGCGTTAAGGGGACCGGGACAGCGGGTGAAAAACTGTTTTTT.

This clone turned up a few times. The CDR3 region has the DNA TGTGCCAGTAGTATTCTGGGCGAGACCCAGTACTTC. Its protein product is CASSILGETQYF. The chain carries TRBV19 and TRBJ2-5; D gene uncertain. This CDR3 comprises 12 residues. The germline gives CDR1 LNHDA, CDR2 SQIVND (reference sequence). The germline V and J ends were trimmed by 3 bases and 5 bases, with 7 bases remaining between them.

This clone was detected only a few times. This CDR3 is CASSYEAGARLFF. DNA for the CDR3: TGTGCCAGCAGTTACGAAGCGGGCGCGCGGCTGTTTTTT. The J gene is TRBJ1-4, the V gene TRBV6-6; D remains unclear. The CDR3 runs 13 residues. Trimming took off 2 bases at V and 14 bases at J, with 15 bases between the two ends. Germline V gene lookup returns CDR1 MNHNY and CDR2 SVGAGI (reference sequence).

This clone was recorded a few times. The chain joins TRBV7-8 to TRBJ2-7; D perhaps matches TRBD1 (6 bases). This CDR3 has 14 residues. Germline values: CDR1 SGHVS, CDR2 FQNEAQ. V lost 5 bases and J 0 bases, leaving 11 bases between the germline ends. The DNA for the CDR3 is TGTGCCAGCAGCGTACAGGGTCGCTCCTACGAGCAGTACTTC. Translating gives CASSVQGRSYEQYF. The full variable domain, with the rest looked up from reference TRBV7-8 and TRBJ2-7, is GAGVSQSPRYKVAKRGQDVALRCDPISGHVSLFWYQQALGQGPEFLTYFQNEAQLDKSGLPSDRFFAERPEGSVSTLKIQRTQQEDSAVYLCASSVQGRSYEQYFGPGTRLTVT.

There are a few counts of this clone. The chain employs TRBV28 and TRBJ2-7; unclear D gene. Trimming pared 0 bases from V and 5 bases from J, leaving 2 bases between. The CDR3 is 11 amino acids. Germline loops: CDR1 MDHEN, CDR2 SYDVKM. CDR3 residues: CASSLWDEQYF. CDR3 DNA sequence: TGTGCCAGCAGTTTATGGGACGAGCAGTACTTC.

This rearrangement joins TRBV18 to TRBJ1-2; 8 bases agree with TRBD1. The CDR3 is made up of 16 amino acids. CDR1 is KGHSH and CDR2 is LQKENI in the germline V gene. Unmatched junction bases numbered 11, after V lost 6 bases and J lost 2 bases. The CDR3: CASSASRGLVNYGYTF. The CDR3 nucleotides read TGTGCCAGCTCTGCGTCCAGGGGGCTGGTGAACTATGGCTACACCTTC.

This clone was counted between two and nine times. The rearrangement links TRBV11-2 to TRBJ1-2; weak D call: TRBD1 (6 bases). The CDR3 spans 13 residues. Germline CDR1 SGHAT, CDR2 FQNNGV. V was pared by 5 bases and J by 8 bases, with 15 bases between. Written as DNA, the CDR3 is TGTGCCAGCAGCACATACAGGGAGTCGGGCTACACCTTC. Translating it yields CASSTYRESGYTF.

The rearrangement joins TRBV11-1 to TRBJ2-3; D not resolved. The V end was cut by 5 bases, the J end by 4 bases, with 7 bases between. The germline CDR1 and CDR2 sequences are SGHAT and FQDESV (reference sequence). The CDR3 length is 12 residues. CDR3 DNA sequence: TGTGCCAGCAGCCCCGACTCAGATACGCAGTATTTT. Translation gives CASSPDSDTQYF.

The V and J genes are TRBV4-3 and TRBJ1-1; 8 bases are a match to TRBD1. Germline V gene data show CDR1 as LGHNA and CDR2 as YSLEER. Trimming at V came to 2 bases and at J to 4 bases, leaving 3 bases not matched to a gene. The CDR3 sequence is 14 residues long. The CDR3 spells CASSQTDRGTEAFF. DNA of the CDR3: TGCGCCAGCAGCCAAACCGACAGGGGCACTGAAGCTTTCTTT.

This clone showed up just a few times. V gene TRBV28 combines with J gene TRBJ1-1; 8 nucleotides align to TRBD1. The ends lost 5 bases at V and 4 bases at J; junction bases unmatched: 9. The CDR3 is 15 amino acids. Germline V gives CDR1 MDHEN, CDR2 SYDVKM. This CDR3 is CASSQFSRGPTEAFF. For the CDR3, the DNA is TGTGCCAGCAGTCAGTTCTCCAGGGGGCCCACTGAAGCTTTCTTT. Filled out from reference TRBV28 and TRBJ1-1, the complete variable domain reads DVKVTQSSRYLVKRTGEKVFLECVQDMDHENMFWYRQDPGLGLRLIYFSYDVKMKEKGDIPEGYSVSREKKERFSLILESASTNQTSMYLCASSQFSRGPTEAFFGQGTRLTVV.

V and J are TRBV7-2 and TRBJ2-3; TRBD2 matches 10 bases. The germline gives CDR1 SGHTA, CDR2 FQGNSA. There are 18 residues in the CDR3. V was pared by 1 base and J by 1 base, with 8 bases of the junction left unmatched. The CDR3 DNA reads TGTGCCAGCAGCTTAGTCGCTAGCGGGGGCACCCGCACAGATACGCAGTATTTT. Protein: CASSLVASGGTRTDTQYF.

The chain recombines TRBV23-1 with TRBJ2-7; a weak D match, TRBD1 (7 bases). TRBV23-1 is marked as an open reading frame, function uncertain. V shed 2 bases and J shed 0 bases, with 20 bases lying between them. The CDR3 covers 18 residues. The CDR3 DNA sequence: TGCGCCAGCAGTCAACCGGGGGACAGCCCCAAAGCCTCCTACGAGCAGTACTTC. It is translated as CASSQPGDSPKASYEQYF.

V and J are TRBV7-3 and TRBJ2-1; 11 bases line up with TRBD2. CDR3 length equals 16 residues. The V gene's germline CDR1 is SGHTA and CDR2 FQGTGA. Germline trimming cut 1 base from V and 8 bases from J; bases unmatched to any gene: 7. This CDR3 is CASSLSSSGRPHEQFF. CDR3 bases: TGTGCCAGCAGCTTAAGCTCTAGCGGGAGGCCCCATGAGCAGTTCTTC. Based on the CDR3 plus reference TRBV7-3 and TRBJ2-1, the full variable domain is GAGVSQTPSNKVTEKGKYVELRCDPISGHTALYWYRQSLGQGPEFLIYFQGTGAADDSGLPNDRFFAVRPEGSVSTLKIQRTERGDSAVYLCASSLSSSGRPHEQFFGPGTRLTVL.

The sample holds a few counts of this clone. This chain uses TRBV2 with TRBJ2-4, with 7 bases identical to TRBD1. This CDR3 has 14 amino acids. The germline CDR1 and CDR2 sequences are SNHLY and FYNNEI. The J segment lost 12 bases and the V segment lost 6 bases, leaving 14 bases of the junction unmatched. Here the CDR3 reads CASSPARQGVTQYF. CDR3 DNA sequence: TGTGCCAGCAGCCCCGCCCGACAGGGCGTAACTCAGTACTTC.

Only a few counts were recorded for this clone. The chain is built from TRBV30 and TRBJ1-5, with D hard to call. Germline CDR1 and CDR2: GTSNPN and SVGIG (reference sequence). V lost 1 base, J lost 4 bases, and 5 bases lay in between. The CDR3 runs 12 residues. Here the CDR3 DNA reads TGTGCCTGGAGTGGCCCGAATCAGCCCCAGCATTTT. As protein: CAWSGPNQPQHF.

V usage is TRBV2 and J usage is TRBJ1-1; D unclear. From germline, CDR1 is SNHLY and CDR2 FYNNEI. The CDR3 sequence is 13 residues long. The germline V and J ends were trimmed by 4 bases and 3 bases, with 9 bases remaining between them. CDR3 protein: CASSAKGDTEAFF. CDR3 DNA: TGTGCCAGCAGTGCTAAAGGAGACACTGAAGCTTTCTTT.

This clone was seen only a few times. This chain uses TRBV10-3 with TRBJ1-3; D not certain. The CDR3 is made up of 15 amino acids. Trimming pared 6 bases from V and 0 bases from J, leaving 12 bases between. The germline V gene encodes CDR1 ENHRY and CDR2 SYGVKD. The CDR3: CAISEGPFSGNTIYF. CDR3 nucleotide sequence: TGTGCCATCAGCGAGGGCCCCTTCTCTGGAAACACCATATATTTT.